The rows below give T cell receptor beta chains drawn from one sample of a study of response to subunit inactivated influenza vaccine. MiXCR, applied by TCRdb to the RT-PCR reads, yields one record per CDR3 protein. The data contain 600,000 to 850,000 distinct CDR3 sequences, around 15% of them singletons. Specimen: PBMCs from blood, collected 14 days before vaccination. Receptors originate from a man aged 45-60 years who received an inactivated influenza vaccine. Each CDR3 is given without its conserved first and last residue. The order of the fields is V gene, CDR3 protein.

V gene: TRBV27; CDR3 protein: ASSRVRHEQF
V gene: TRBV11-2; CDR3 protein: ASSSKLAGASGANVLT
V gene: TRBV29-1; CDR3 protein: SVVVHEQY
V gene: TRBV4-3; CDR3 protein: ASSQKGRFETQY
V gene: TRBV3-1; CDR3 protein: ASSQACSPRGDQETQY
V gene: TRBV20-1; CDR3 protein: SASKREGLSEQF
V gene: TRBV20-1; CDR3 protein: SASNHRGAVRSPLH
V gene: TRBV4-1; CDR3 protein: ASSQGTGAEAYEQY
V gene: TRBV4-3; CDR3 protein: ASSQDGRGVSYEQY
V gene: TRBV3-1; CDR3 protein: ASSFRRWRGYNEQF
V gene: TRBV11-3; CDR3 protein: ASSLGLASNTGELF
V gene: TRBV11-2; CDR3 protein: ASSSPGQKNIQY
V gene: TRBV5-1; CDR3 protein: ASSLGNGIYEQY
V gene: TRBV5-1; CDR3 protein: ASRSGQGTETQY
V gene: TRBV7-8; CDR3 protein: ASSLGFRENIQY
V gene: TRBV3-1; CDR3 protein: ASSQTPGGLSTDTQY
V gene: TRBV20-1; CDR3 protein: SANSGSGYQETQY
V gene: TRBV2; CDR3 protein: ASSEVLCHYNEQF
V gene: TRBV20-1; CDR3 protein: SARLAGGPSPDTQY
V gene: TRBV6-6; CDR3 protein: ASGGGIYEQY
V gene: TRBV7-3; CDR3 protein: ASSPTTANTEAF
V gene: TRBV7-2; CDR3 protein: ASSFRGQGARGYT
V gene: TRBV20-1; CDR3 protein: SARSSVHTGELF
V gene: TRBV10-3; CDR3 protein: AISDGRLAGGVYNEQF
V gene: TRBV6-1; CDR3 protein: ASRQGSSGTDTQY
V gene: TRBV7-2; CDR3 protein: ASSLARGNYEQY
V gene: TRBV6-5; CDR3 protein: ASSYPVNGVLHEQY
V gene: TRBV11-2; CDR3 protein: ASSLDPEGNEKLF
V gene: TRBV29-1; CDR3 protein: SVQGLAGEGSSYEQY
V gene: TRBV6-2/TRBV6-3; CDR3 protein: ASSYSRDRGLLEQF
V gene: TRBV2; CDR3 protein: ASSEVGRDYNEQF
V gene: TRBV20-1; CDR3 protein: SASPPPGTSGVPGRTQY
V gene: TRBV4-2; CDR3 protein: ASSQVSGTNIQY
V gene: TRBV10-3; CDR3 protein: AISASGNEQF
V gene: TRBV20-1; CDR3 protein: SARDGTSIQETQY
V gene: TRBV28; CDR3 protein: ASSLSYLSYEQY
V gene: TRBV4-2; CDR3 protein: ASSFPGGNEKLF
V gene: TRBV3-1; CDR3 protein: ASSQGVQGSEQY
V gene: TRBV6-6; CDR3 protein: ASSYLQGVEQY
V gene: TRBV11-1; CDR3 protein: ASSPGTSGAMNTDTQY
V gene: TRBV5-1; CDR3 protein: ASSPGLRSSYNEQF
V gene: TRBV7-9; CDR3 protein: ASSPTPGQGTYEQY